The rows below give T cell receptor beta chains drawn from one sample of a study of blood T cell repertoires in COVID-19. Sequenced by immunoSEQ multiplex PCR; TCRdb stores in-frame clones only, minus some. The sample lists under 250,000 clones; about 81% were seen once. Input material: peripheral blood. The receptors originated from a woman in her 70s with COVID-19, enrolled during active disease. The CDR3 runs from the conserved cysteine through the conserved F or W. The D gene is left open where the match is weak. A clone size is listed for some rows: how often the clone was seen (once, few, many), or a class if it is expanded.

.	.	TRBV10-3	TRBJ1-4	TGTGCCATCAGTGAGGAACAGCTAAATGAAAAACTGTTTTTT	CAISEEQLNEKLFF
TRBD2	once	TRBV27	TRBJ2-3	TGTGCCAGCAGTTTAAGACTAGCGGGAGGATCAGATACGCAGTATTTT	CASSLRLAGGSDTQYF
.	.	TRBV20-1	TRBJ1-5	TGCAGTGCTAGAGCCGACAGTGGTCAGCATTTT	CSARADSGQHF
TRBD1	.	TRBV2	TRBJ1-5	TGTGCCAGCAGTGATGGGGACAGGAATACCAATCAGCCCCAGCATTTT	CASSDGDRNTNQPQHF
.	once	TRBV5-4	TRBJ1-6	TGTGCCAGCAGCTTGGCTCATGGGGGGGGCAATTCACCCCTCCACTTT	CASSLAHGGGNSPLHF
TRBD1	.	TRBV7-2	TRBJ2-7	TGTGCCAGCAGCTTCGCAGGGGGCCCCATGGACGAGCAGTACTTC	CASSFAGGPMDEQYF
.	once	TRBV3-1/TRBV3-2	TRBJ1-1	TGTGCCAGCAGCCAATCTAGTCTAGAGGCTTTCTTT	CASSQSSLEAFF
.	.	TRBV7-8	TRBJ2-7	TGTGCCAGCACCCAATCCGGGACACCTACAACCGAGCAGTACTTC	CASTQSGTPTTEQYF
.	once	TRBV11-2	TRBJ1-3	TGTGCCAGCAGCTTAGGTCCCGCAGGGGCTGGAAACACCATATATTTT	CASSLGPAGAGNTIYF
TRBD2	.	TRBV7-2	TRBJ2-7	TGTGCCAGCAGCTTAGTAGGTAGCGGGGACGAGCAGTACTTC	CASSLVGSGDEQYF
TRBD2	.	TRBV24-1	TRBJ2-1	TGTGCCACCAGTGATCCCTCACAAGCTAGCGGGAGGTCCTACAATGAGCAGTTCTTC	CATSDPSQASGRSYNEQFF
.	.	TRBV28	TRBJ2-7	TGTGCCAGCAGTTTAGGCGGGATGGGCTCCTACGAGCAGTACTTC	CASSLGGMGSYEQYF
.	.	TRBV5-1	TRBJ2-5	TGCGCCAGCAACCACGGAGGGGAGGAGACCCAGTACTTC	CASNHGGEETQYF
.	.	TRBV7-2	TRBJ2-7	TGTGCCAGCAGCTTAGGGACTTCTACTACCTACGAGCAGTACTTC	CASSLGTSTTYEQYF
.	.	TRBV4-1	TRBJ1-1	TGCGCCAGCGTTTGGAGACGGAGGAACACTGAAGCTTTCTTT	CASVWRRRNTEAFF
.	.	TRBV29-1	TRBJ2-3	TGCAGCGTGTCCCAGGGTATAGATACGCAGTATTTT	CSVSQGIDTQYF
TRBD1	.	TRBV7-2	TRBJ1-5	TGTGCCAGCAGCTTAGAGGGGGCGCCAAGCAATCAGCCCCAGCATTTT	CASSLEGAPSNQPQHF
TRBD1	.	TRBV14	TRBJ2-2	TGTGCCAGCAGCTATACAGGGGCGAGATCCGGGGAGCTGTTTTTT	CASSYTGARSGELFF
TRBD2	.	TRBV5-5	TRBJ2-2	TGTGCCAGCAGCTATGTTCTAGCGGGGGGCGGGGAGCTGTTTTTT	CASSYVLAGGGELFF
TRBD1	once	TRBV18	TRBJ1-1	TGTGCCAGCTCGCCGCAGGGGGACACTGAAGCTTTCTTT	CASSPQGDTEAFF
.	.	TRBV7-2	TRBJ1-3	TGTGCCAGCAGTACAGGGTCCGGAAACACCATATATTTT	CASSTGSGNTIYF
.	.	TRBV24-1	TRBJ2-1	TGTGCCACCGGCCAGGGGGTAGCGGGGCACAATGAGCAGTTCTTC	CATGQGVAGHNEQFF